One sample yielded the 8 T cell receptor beta chains listed below, sequenced in a study of cytomegalovirus exposure and HLA in healthy donors. PCR employed 60 Vbeta and 13 Jbeta primers. Libraries were prepared by immunoSEQ multiplex PCR; TCRdb keeps only in-frame clonotypes and omits some of them. The sample yields some 200,000 clones, roughly 80% seen once. The sample comprised PBMCs. The receptors stem from a woman aged 18-35 years in good health and CMV-seronegative.

The genes are TRBV7-2 and TRBJ2-5, with 15 bases identical to TRBD2. There are 15 residues in the CDR3. Germline CDR1 and CDR2: SGHTA and FQGNSA. The V gene end was trimmed by 7 bases and the J gene end by 5 bases; junction bases not matched to a gene: 5. CDR3 DNA sequence: TGTGCCAGCATCGGACTAGCGGGAGGGGGGGAGACCCAGTACTTC. Its translation: CASIGLAGGGETQYF.

The chain combines TRBV25-1 with TRBJ2-7, with 12 nucleotides matching TRBD2. The CDR3 runs 16 residues. Germline V gene data show CDR1 as MGHDK and CDR2 as SYGVNS. The V gene end was trimmed by 2 bases and the J gene end by 0 bases; junction bases not matched to a gene: 2. The DNA of the CDR3 is TGTGCCAGCAGTGAAACTAGCGGGGGGAGCTCCTACGAGCAGTACTTC. It codes for CASSETSGGSSYEQYF.

The genes are TRBV28 and TRBJ2-1; 9 nucleotides agree with TRBD1. Germline V CDR1 and CDR2: MDHEN, SYDVKM. The CDR3 runs 12 residues. V shed 9 bases, J shed 8 bases, and the junction held 5 bases outside the gene matches. CDR3 sequence: CASKRQGDEQFF. CDR3 DNA sequence: TGTGCCAGTAAAAGACAGGGGGATGAGCAGTTCTTC.

Worth noting for this clone: The same CDR3 can be traced to other DNA sequences in this sample. The chain recombines TRBV2 with TRBJ1-1; TRBD1 is a possible D gene (5 bases). Germline assignment: CDR1 SNHLY and CDR2 FYNNEI. The CDR3 consists of 13 residues. The ends were cut back, 2 bases at V and 1 base at J, with 5 bases in the middle. CDR3 sequence reads: CASSETGNTEAFF. CDR3 bases: TGTGCCAGCAGTGAAACAGGGAACACTGAAGCTTTCTTT.

The genes are TRBV7-3 and TRBJ2-5; weak D call: TRBD2 (6 bases). Trimming shortened V by 2 bases and J by 3 bases, and 10 bases separated the two germline ends. Germline CDR1 and CDR2: SGHTA and FQGTGA. This CDR3 has 14 amino acids. CDR3 residues: CASSLRSGEETQYF. DNA for the CDR3: TGTGCCAGCAGCTTACGGTCGGGGGAAGAGACCCAGTACTTC. The full variable domain, rest sourced from reference TRBV7-3 and TRBJ2-5, is GAGVSQTPSNKVTEKGKYVELRCDPISGHTALYWYRQSLGQGPEFLIYFQGTGAADDSGLPNDRFFAVRPEGSVSTLKIQRTERGDSAVYLCASSLRSGEETQYFGPGTRLLVL.

J is TRBJ2-1 and V is TRBV2; 13 nucleotides align to TRBD2. This CDR3 has 14 amino acids. Germline V gene data show CDR1 as SNHLY and CDR2 as FYNNEI. The trim removed 6 bases at V and 9 bases at J, leaving 5 bases unmatched. The CDR3 DNA reads as TGTGCCAGCAGCGGACTAGCGGGAGCTGGTGAGCAGTTCTTC. Translation: CASSGLAGAGEQFF.

The CDR3 region has the DNA TGCGCCAGCAGCCAAGATGACGTACGGGGGGCGGTCTATGGCTACACCTTC. Translated: CASSQDDVRGAVYGYTF. The chain uses TRBV4-1 and TRBJ1-2, with D possibly TRBD1 on 6 matching bases. Germline lookup yields CDR1 MGHRA and CDR2 YSYEKL. The CDR3 is 17 residues long. Trimming cost V 0 bases and J 4 bases, with 18 bases left between them.

The V call is TRBV27, the J call TRBJ2-7; tentative D call: TRBD2 (5 bases). The CDR3 runs 16 residues. CDR1 and CDR2 (germline): MNHEY, SMNVEV (reference sequence). V lost 6 bases to trimming and J lost 2 bases, with 20 bases between them. The chain's CDR3 is CASRGMGSEGPYEQYF. The CDR3 nucleotides are TGTGCCAGCAGGGGTATGGGGAGCGAAGGGCCCTACGAGCAGTACTTC.